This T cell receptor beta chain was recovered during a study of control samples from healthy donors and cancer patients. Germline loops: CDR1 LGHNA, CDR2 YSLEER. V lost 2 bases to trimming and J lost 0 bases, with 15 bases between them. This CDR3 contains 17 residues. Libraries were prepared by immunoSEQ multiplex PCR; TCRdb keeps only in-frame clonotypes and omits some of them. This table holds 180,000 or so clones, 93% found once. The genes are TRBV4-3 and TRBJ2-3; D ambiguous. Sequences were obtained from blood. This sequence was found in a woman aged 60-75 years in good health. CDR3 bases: TGCGCCAGCAGCCAATCACAAACAGCGACTAGCACAGATACGCAGTATTTT. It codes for CASSQSQTATSTDTQYF.